Presented here are 9 T cell receptor beta chains from one specimen sequenced in a study of shared clonotypes between healthy human individuals. In the naive CD8 group, cells lacked CD45RO and were positively selected for CCR7, so terminally differentiated effector memory CD45RA+ cells were left out. TCRdb's copy holds only in-frame clones and misses some; the assay was immunoSEQ multiplex PCR. Here the sample spans approximately 2,000,000 clones, about 94% being singletons. Source material: naive CD8+ T cells from PBMCs. All receptors come from a man between 18 and 29 years old in good health. Some clones in this sample may be carry-over from other donors' samples.

Points on this clone: The sample contains more than one DNA sequence encoding this CDR3. The V and J genes are TRBV10-2 and TRBJ2-7, with D uncertain. V shed 3 bases and J shed 3 bases, with 6 bases lying between them. There are 12 residues in the CDR3. Germline V gene lookup returns CDR1 WSHSY and CDR2 SAAADI. CDR3 DNA sequence: TGCGCCAGCAGTGATGGCGGCTACGAGCAGTACTTC. It is translated as CASSDGGYEQYF.

Comments on this clone: At the DNA level, this CDR3 is encoded by other sequences in the same sample as well. The V gene is TRBV29-1, the J gene TRBJ1-1; 7 positions agree with TRBD1. With 4 bases clipped from V and 2 bases from J, the junction kept 1 base outside the gene matches. The CDR3 is 12 amino acids. CDR1 SQVTM and CDR2 ANQGSEA come from the germline V gene. The CDR3 protein is CSVVGGNTEAFF. For the CDR3, the DNA is TGCAGCGTTGTAGGGGGCAACACTGAAGCTTTCTTT.

V usage is TRBV19 and J usage is TRBJ1-5; no firm D call. From germline, CDR1 is LNHDA and CDR2 SQIVND (reference sequence). Trimming cost V 10 bases and J 1 base, with 17 bases left between them. The CDR3 consists of 15 residues. CDR3 bases: TGTGCCACCGTCGATCGGGTTCTAAGCAATCAGCCCCAGCATTTT. This translates into CATVDRVLSNQPQHF.

This clone occurred once. The rearrangement links TRBV6-6 to TRBJ2-7; D is unresolved. The CDR3 is 14 amino acids. V lost 2 bases to trimming and J lost 2 bases, with 10 bases between them. From germline, CDR1 is MNHNY and CDR2 SVGAGI (reference sequence). The CDR3 loop reads CASSYLDTAYEQYF. CDR3 DNA sequence: TGTGCCAGCAGTTACCTCGACACAGCCTACGAGCAGTACTTC.

The chain has TRBV5-1 and TRBJ1-2; the D gene is possibly TRBD1 (6 bases). CDR1 SGHRS and CDR2 YFSETQ come from the germline V gene. V gave up 4 bases and J gave up 0 bases, with 16 bases separating them. The CDR3 spans 16 residues. The CDR3 bases are TGCGCCAGCAGCACGGGGCGGGGGCCAGCTAACTATGGCTACACCTTC. This encodes CASSTGRGPANYGYTF.

The chain links TRBV10-3 to TRBJ2-5; a weak D match, TRBD1 (5 bases). The DNA end lines up better with TRBJ2-7; the J call may be wrong. From germline, CDR1 is ENHRY and CDR2 SYGVKD. This CDR3 has 14 amino acids. The CDR3 DNA reads as TGTGCCATCAGTGACAGGGTGGGGACCTACGAGCAGTACTTC. This translates into CAISDRVGTYEQYF.

The chain couples TRBV10-3 to TRBJ2-5; no clear D. This CDR3 region has 13 residues. The germline V gene encodes CDR1 ENHRY and CDR2 SYGVKD. The V and J ends lost 5 bases and 1 base respectively, with 8 bases between them. CDR3 in amino acids: CAISSRTQETQYF. For the CDR3, the DNA is TGTGCCATCAGTTCGAGAACCCAAGAGACCCAGTACTTC.

This clone was detected only a few times. The rearrangement uses TRBV9 and TRBJ1-5; TRBD1 matches 8 bases. The trim removed 3 bases at V and 2 bases at J, leaving 4 bases unmatched. Germline assignment: CDR1 SGDLS and CDR2 YYNGEE. The CDR3 contains 15 residues. Here the CDR3 reads CASSAGGGGNQPQHF. The CDR3 region has the DNA TGTGCCAGCAGCGCAGGGGGCGGAGGCAATCAGCCCCAGCATTTT.

The chain couples TRBV28 to TRBJ2-7; D is possibly TRBD2 (5 bases). V was shortened by 1 base and J by 5 bases, with 12 bases between the two germline ends. Per the germline V gene, CDR1 is MDHEN and CDR2 is SYDVKM. The CDR3 has 14 amino acids. This CDR3 is CASSLYPGSNEQYF. For the CDR3, the DNA is TGTGCCAGCAGTTTATACCCGGGAAGTAACGAGCAGTACTTC.